These T cell receptor beta chains were read from a single sample in a study of blood T cell repertoires in COVID-19. Clones were read by immunoSEQ multiplex PCR, and TCRdb kept only the in-frame ones, dropping some. The data show about 300,000 clones, 85% to 90% seen once. Specimen: peripheral blood. All receptors derive from a woman in her 50s with COVID-19, enrolled during active disease. The CDR3 runs from the conserved cysteine through the conserved F or W. Each record gives: J gene, clone size, V gene, D gene, CDR3 DNA, CDR3 protein. D genes are given only for firm matches. The size entry is marked missing in some rows and otherwise reads once, few, many or a size class.

>TRBJ1-1|NA|TRBV7-2|NA
TGTGCCAGCAGCTTGCAACCGCAGGGGTTGGGCACTGAAGCTTTCTTT
CASSLQPQGLGTEAFF
>TRBJ2-3|NA|TRBV15|NA
TGTGCCGCCTCGTACACGGGGGGCTTCTCAGATACGCAGTATTTT
CAASYTGGFSDTQYF
>TRBJ1-6|NA|TRBV5-1|TRBD1
TGCGCCAGCAGCTGGGGGGACAGGGACAATTCACCCCTCCACTTT
CASSWGDRDNSPLHF
>TRBJ2-2|NA|TRBV5-1|NA
TGCGCCAGCAGCGGGACTCGGGATCGGGAGACCGGGGAGCTGTTTTTT
CASSGTRDRETGELFF
>TRBJ1-5|NA|TRBV2|TRBD1
TGTGCCAGCAGTGACTTACAGGGGTTGATTCCCCAGCATTTT
CASSDLQGLIPQHF
>TRBJ2-7|NA|TRBV7-2|TRBD1
TGTGCCAGCAGCCTTTCAGCGGCAGGGGGAGAGCAGTACTTC
CASSLSAAGGEQYF
>TRBJ2-7|NA|TRBV5-5|TRBD2
TGTGCCAGCAGCTTGCTCGGGACTAGCGGGACGTTCATCGAGCAGTACTTC
CASSLLGTSGTFIEQYF
>TRBJ2-1|once|TRBV19|TRBD2
TGTGCCAGTAGTATAGGTCTGACTAGCGGCTACAATGAGCAGTTCTTC
CASSIGLTSGYNEQFF
>TRBJ2-2|NA|TRBV15|NA
TGTGCCACCAGCAGTATCCGGGACTCCAACGGGGAGCTGTTTTTT
CATSSIRDSNGELFF
>TRBJ1-4|NA|TRBV18|NA
TGTGCCAGCTCACCACTCCTTGCAACTAATGAAAAACTGTTTTTT
CASSPLLATNEKLFF
>TRBJ2-1|NA|TRBV7-7|TRBD2
TGTGCCAGCAGCTCGGGACTAGCAGGCTCCTACAATGAGCAGTTCTTC
CASSSGLAGSYNEQFF
>TRBJ2-1|NA|TRBV2|NA
TGTGCCAGCAGCCGGGAGACCTCCTACAATGAGCAGTTCTTC
CASSRETSYNEQFF
>TRBJ2-6|NA|TRBV5-6|TRBD1
TGTGCCAGCAGCTTGGCTCCAGGGGGTGCTGGGGCCAACGTCCTGACTTTC
CASSLAPGGAGANVLTF